This record concerns one T cell receptor beta chain sequence. Its matching antigen is unknown. Priming with a constant-region primer yielded TCR beta cDNA from about 480 ng total RNA. Amplification in three nested multiplex PCR rounds with slightly modified ARM-PCR gave rise to TCR beta libraries. Primers for the first two PCR rounds were TRBV1-TRBV30 forward primers and a C-beta reverse primer (approximately 10 cycles per round). One entry per CDR3 protein results from TCRdb running MiXCR on the multiplex PCR reads. The table includes about 310,000 distinct CDR3 sequences, more than 55% detected once. Unsorted whole blood served as the source of blood RNA, and germline DNA was extracted as well. The data derive from a study of tumor-infiltrating lymphocytes in primary liver carcinoma. Study conclusions and caveats: Tumor specimens were characterized by a significantly higher top-250-clone fraction than blood (p = 0.039).

The CDR3 is made up of 14 amino acids. V gave up 5 bases and J gave up 1 base; unmatched junction bases: 4. The rearrangement joins TRBV12-3 or TRBV12-4 to TRBJ2-5; TRBD1 aligns across 7 bases. This sequence was found in a middle-aged man with primary liver carcinoma and hepatitis B virus infection. Sequenced input: peripheral blood. CDR3 in DNA: TGTGCCAGCAGTCCGGGACAGAGCCAAGAGACCCAGTACTTC. It translates to CASSPGQSQETQYF.